Shown below are 24 T cell receptor beta chains from a single sample sequenced in a study of T-cell memory formation after mild COVID-19. TCRdb itself ran the 5' RACE reads through MiXCR, one entry per CDR3 protein. The sample gives roughly 400,000 distinct CDR3 sequences, more than 20% of which show up once; 8.8% is in the top ten. What was sequenced was PBMCs or a T cell subset sorted from them (not recorded which). These receptors all come from an adult woman who had mild COVID-19 (a few samples of this study predate the infection). Cell type and time point are not known.

This clonotype was seen more than once but under ten times. The rearrangement uses TRBV5-1 and TRBJ2-2; no clear D. The V and J ends lost 0 bases and 7 bases respectively, with 10 bases between them. This CDR3 spans 14 amino acids. Germline values: CDR1 SGHRS, CDR2 YFSETQ. The CDR3 bases are TGCGCCAGCAGCTTGGGACCCCTCGGCGGGGAGCTGTTTTTT. Translation gives CASSLGPLGGELFF.

The V gene is TRBV7-2, the J gene TRBJ1-3, with D possibly TRBD1 on 5 matching bases. Per the germline V gene, CDR1 is SGHTA and CDR2 is FQGNSA. CDR3 length: 15 amino acids. V dropped 2 bases and J dropped 0 bases, with 8 bases sitting between them. The CDR3 coding sequence is TGTGCCAGCAGCTTATTAGGGGACTCTGGAAACACCATATATTTT. Translated: CASSLLGDSGNTIYF.

V gene TRBV12-3 or TRBV12-4 combines with J gene TRBJ2-5; 7 bases fit TRBD1. This CDR3 is 15 amino acids long. V shed 7 bases and J 4 bases; nucleotides not matched to a gene: 12. CDR3 sequence reads: CASTPPLQGRETQYF. DNA for the CDR3: TGTGCCAGCACCCCTCCTCTACAGGGGCGAGAGACCCAGTACTTC.

This rearrangement joins TRBV11-3 to TRBJ2-7; 7 bases match TRBD1. V shed 1 base, J shed 1 base, and the junction held 4 bases outside the gene matches. Germline V gene data show CDR1 as SGHNT and CDR2 as YENEEA. CDR3 length equals 15 residues. As DNA, the CDR3 is TGTGCCAGCAGCTTAGCCAGGGGGAAATCCTACGAGCAGTACTTC. As protein: CASSLARGKSYEQYF. Together with reference TRBV11-3 and TRBJ2-7, the CDR3 gives the full variable domain: EAGVVQSPRYKIIEKKQPVAFWCNPISGHNTLYWYLQNLGQGPELLIRYENEEAVDDSQLPKDRFSAERLKGVDSTLKIQPAELGDSAVYLCASSLARGKSYEQYFGPGTRLTVT.

There are a few counts of this clonotype. The gene calls are TRBV5-5 and TRBJ1-5; the D is unclear. The CDR3 has 14 amino acids. Germline lookup yields CDR1 SGHKS and CDR2 YYEKEE (reference sequence). V was clipped by 4 bases and J by 1 base, with 9 bases between them. CDR3 DNA: TGTGCCAGCAGCACGGACCTGAGCAATCAGCCCCAGCATTTT. Its translation is CASSTDLSNQPQHF.

This rearrangement joins TRBV11-2 to TRBJ1-3; D gene ambiguous. The CDR3 spans 15 residues. Between the trimmed V and J ends, which lost 5 bases and 0 bases, there was a span of 11 bases. Germline loops: CDR1 SGHAT, CDR2 FQNNGV. The CDR3 region is CASSRTRLSGNTIYF. In DNA, the CDR3 is TGTGCCAGCAGCCGGACGAGGCTCTCTGGAAACACCATATATTTT.

This clonotype has more than one count but fewer than ten. This rearrangement joins TRBV20-1 to TRBJ1-3; D is uncertain. The CDR3 has 13 amino acids. Between the trimmed V and J ends, which lost 7 bases and 0 bases, there was a span of 10 bases. Germline-derived CDR1 and CDR2 are DFQATT and SNEGSKA (reference sequence). This CDR3 is CSGLRSSGNTIYF. The CDR3, as DNA: TGCAGTGGACTGCGCTCCTCTGGAAACACCATATATTTT.

In the case of this clonotype: The conserved phenylalanine or tryptophan is not found at the CDR3 terminus, so this likely reflects a read error. Because the CDR3's place on the DNA is in doubt, the DNA is left out and the CDR3 is given as listed by TCRdb. The V and J genes are TRBV4-1 and TRBJ2-7; no DNA check was done on the table's D call, TRBD2. CDR1 is MGHRA, CDR2 YSYEKL, per germline. The CDR3 is 8 residues long, counting both termini. CDR3 sequence reads: CASSHTSI.

This sequence joins TRBV5-6 and TRBJ2-7, with D perhaps TRBD2 (6 bases). Trimming removed 0 bases from V and 9 bases from J, with 19 bases in between. CDR3 length equals 15 residues. CDR1 SGHDT and CDR2 YYEEEE come from the germline V gene. The CDR3 sequence: CASSLGGSGSVGQYF. The DNA for the CDR3 is TGTGCCAGCAGCTTGGGGGGTAGCGGATCAGTCGGGCAGTACTTC.

This clonotype was observed a few times. CDR3 in DNA: TGTGCCAGCAGCCAAGAAGGGACGGAACGCACTGAAGCTTTCTTT. The encoded protein is CASSQEGTERTEAFF. The chain joins TRBV3-1 to TRBJ1-1; perhaps TRBD1 as D (5 bases). V gave up 0 bases and J gave up 4 bases, with 12 bases separating them. CDR1 LGHDT and CDR2 YNNKEL come from the germline V gene (reference sequence). The CDR3 totals 15 residues.

This clonotype appeared a few times. The rearrangement uses TRBV25-1 and TRBJ2-1; 8 bases agree with TRBD2. Germline CDR1 MGHDK, CDR2 SYGVNS. V shed 4 bases and J 4 bases; nucleotides not matched to a gene: 6. The CDR3 loop spans 15 amino acids. CDR3 sequence: CASSGTSGKYNEQFF. DNA for the CDR3: TGTGCCAGCAGTGGAACTAGCGGAAAATACAATGAGCAGTTCTTC.

V usage is TRBV5-1 and J usage is TRBJ1-6, with D unclear. The germline V and J ends were trimmed by 0 bases and 8 bases, with 9 bases remaining between them. Germline V gene data show CDR1 as SGHRS and CDR2 as YFSETQ. This CDR3 has 14 residues. The CDR3 spells CASSLGEWDSPLHF. The CDR3 region has the DNA TGCGCCAGCAGCTTGGGGGAATGGGATTCACCCCTCCACTTT.

This clonotype was found a few times. The chain has TRBV12-3 or TRBV12-4 and TRBJ1-5, with 7 bases lining up with TRBD1. The CDR3 runs 14 residues. The V segment lost 1 base and the J segment 6 bases; nucleotides outside the gene matches: 3. The CDR3 region is CASSLEGAGQPQHF. The CDR3 DNA sequence: TGTGCCAGCAGTTTAGAGGGGGCGGGTCAGCCCCAGCATTTT.

This clonotype was seen a few times. The V gene is TRBV4-2, the J gene TRBJ1-2; 7 bases line up with TRBD1. V dropped 1 base and J dropped 7; count of bases not matched to a gene: 15. Germline loops: CDR1 LGHNA, CDR2 YNFKEQ. The CDR3 covers 17 residues. CDR3 in amino acids: CASSQAQEARGTRGYTF. CDR3 bases: TGTGCCAGCAGCCAAGCCCAGGAGGCCAGGGGGACGCGTGGCTACACCTTC.

The CDR3 DNA sequence: TGTGCCAGCAGCTTAGACCCGCCAAGGGACGAGCAGTACTTC. Protein sequence: CASSLDPPRDEQYF. This sequence joins TRBV7-9 and TRBJ2-7; no reliable D call. This CDR3 spans 14 amino acids. With 1 base removed from V and 5 bases from J, the gap between germline ends came to 12 bases. From germline, CDR1 is SEHNR and CDR2 FQNEAQ (reference sequence).

This clonotype has a handful of counts. The chain carries TRBV7-2 and TRBJ1-1; TRBD1 is a possible D gene (5 bases). Germline V lookup: CDR1 SGHTA, CDR2 FQGNSA. The CDR3 sequence is 15 residues long. Between the trimmed V and J ends, which lost 4 bases and 5 bases, there was a span of 17 bases. The chain's CDR3 is CASSSSLAGRTEAFF. The DNA for the CDR3 is TGTGCCAGCAGCTCATCTCTCGCAGGGCGGACTGAAGCTTTCTTT.

This rearrangement joins TRBV7-3 to TRBJ2-1; TRBD1 is a possible D gene (6 bases). V lost 5 bases and J lost 8, with 19 bases in between. The CDR3 contains 15 residues. CDR1 SGHTA and CDR2 FQGTGA come from the germline V gene. Written as DNA, the CDR3 is TGTGCCAGCAGCCAGTCCTCGCTCAGGGGCTATGAGCAGTTCTTC. Translated: CASSQSSLRGYEQFF.

This clonotype was recorded a few times. The chain joins TRBV6-5 to TRBJ1-2; 8 nucleotides line up with TRBD1. CDR1 MNHEY and CDR2 SVGAGI come from the germline V gene. The V and J ends lost 9 bases and 2 bases, in that order; junction bases with no gene match: 8. This CDR3 is 14 amino acids long. This CDR3 is CASRTGTGNYGYTF. For the CDR3, the DNA is TGTGCCAGTCGAACCGGGACAGGCAACTATGGCTACACCTTC.

The V and J genes are TRBV7-9 and TRBJ2-3, with 11 bases identical to TRBD2. V gave up 6 bases and J gave up 6 bases; unmatched junction bases: 11. Per the germline V gene, CDR1 is SEHNR and CDR2 is FQNEAQ (reference sequence). This CDR3 has 16 amino acids. This CDR3 reads CASRIGLAGSGDTQYF. CDR3 nucleotides: TGTGCCAGCAGGATTGGACTAGCGGGTTCCGGGGATACGCAGTATTTT.

This clonotype was counted between two and nine times. The J gene is TRBJ2-5, the V gene TRBV5-5; D assignment may be TRBD1 or TRBD2 (6 bases each). Germline CDR1 SGHKS, CDR2 YYEKEE (reference sequence). CDR3 length: 15 amino acids. V lost 3 bases to trimming and J lost 2 bases, with 14 bases between them. The CDR3 DNA reads TGTGCCAGCAGCTCTAGGGGGGTTCAACAAGAGACCCAGTACTTC. This encodes CASSSRGVQQETQYF.

This clonotype was seen only a few times. The chain joins TRBV9 to TRBJ2-7, with 7 bases identical to TRBD1. Germline loops: CDR1 SGDLS, CDR2 YYNGEE. The CDR3 totals 15 residues. The junction had 8 bases not matched to a gene; V was cut back by 3 bases and J by 2 bases. The CDR3 spells CASSEGAGDAYEQYF. Here the CDR3 DNA reads TGTGCCAGCAGCGAGGGGGCAGGGGATGCCTACGAGCAGTACTTC. The complete variable domain, with remaining parts taken from reference TRBV9 and TRBJ2-7, reads DSGVTQTPKHLITATGQRVTLRCSPRSGDLSVYWYQQSLDQGLQFLIQYYNGEERAKGNILERFSAQQFPDLHSELNLSSLELGDSALYFCASSEGAGDAYEQYFGPGTRLTVT.

This clonotype was seen a few times. Here the CDR3 reads CASSLSRGGTGGLNTQYF. The CDR3 region has the DNA TGTGCCAGCAGTTTATCTCGGGGCGGGACAGGGGGCCTCAATACGCAGTATTTT. This chain uses TRBV12-3 or TRBV12-4 with TRBJ2-3; the match to TRBD1 covers 12 bases. V shed 2 bases, J shed 7 bases, and the junction held 13 bases outside the gene matches. The CDR3 totals 18 residues.

This chain's CDR3 is CASGLGLAGYNEQFF. CDR3 nucleotide sequence: TGTGCTAGTGGTTTGGGACTAGCGGGCTACAATGAGCAGTTCTTC. V usage is TRBV12-5 and J usage is TRBJ2-1, with 10 bases identical to TRBD2. The germline gives CDR1 LGHNT, CDR2 FRNRAP. The trim removed 1 base at V and 3 bases at J, leaving 0 bases unmatched. The CDR3 runs to 15 residues.

This clonotype was detected a few times. CDR3 DNA sequence: TGTGCCAGCAGCTCCGGAGCCAACAATCAGCCCCAGCATTTT. Translating gives CASSSGANNQPQHF. This chain connects TRBV5-8 to TRBJ1-5; no reliable D call. V dropped 3 bases and J dropped 3 bases, with 10 bases sitting between them. The CDR3 loop spans 14 amino acids. In germline, CDR1 is SGHTS, CDR2 YDEGEE.